This entry describes one T cell receptor (beta chain). Its target antigen remains unknown. It has no much larger one-base neighbor in the sample; base qualities were not kept. At diagnosis, tumor, uninvolved tumor-adjacent lung and peripheral blood were collected and then preserved as a mix of FFPE and fresh-frozen material. The immunoSEQ Assay was used to sequence TCR beta CDR3 regions from DNA. Concerning the study's data processing: T cell density was computed as TCR beta template counts normalized to usable DNA estimated by amplifying housekeeping genes. Using the preseqR package, richness was estimated by extrapolating to 120,000 templates for tissue samples and 400,000 templates for PBMC samples. Clonality was defined as one minus Pielou's evenness. Differential abundance testing on productive amino-acid clonotypes, with a minimum total count of 5 and an alpha of 0.1, was used to identify tissue-enriched TCRs. The Jaccard Index and the Morisita Overlap Index were used to measure repertoire overlap between compartments. GLIPH clustered TCR beta CDR3s with public tetramer-defined viral CDR3s; viral motifs required at least three viral sequences plus V-gene enrichment. The source is immuneACCESS, and TCRdb retained only in-frame sequences with V and J called. Part of the clones is not carried over; for the studies checked, unresolved V genes explain less than half of this, and the remainder is unexplained. V and J calls and clone size follow that table, whereas D and trimming were derived from the DNA. In this sample the table shows 2,700 or so clones, more than 20% of which occur a single time. The biggest ten clones account for over 6% of the sample.

This sample stems from a study of T cells in localized non-small cell lung cancer (dated by TCRdb to about 2020). Regarding the research as a whole: The study examined T cell repertoires in a few hundred patients with early-stage NSCLC and compared tumors with uninvolved tumor-adjacent lungs. The cohort consisted of approximately 240 treatment-naive NSCLC patients whose localized lung tumors had been resected. NSCLC patients had a mean age of around 61 years, and approximately 140 were male and 107 female.

Study-level results and caveats: Uninvolved tumor-adjacent lung showed the highest T cell clonality, higher than tumor, which suggests more focused antigenic responses in the uninvolved tumor-adjacent lung. Because multi-region tumor sequencing was not performed, intratumor heterogeneity could not be ruled out. A median of about 50 of the top 100 tumor clones turned up in the paired uninvolved adjacent lung, and fewer than 35 of those clones also ranked among the top 100 of that same adjacent lung. Because the study design was exploratory, TCR variables were selected using unadjusted p-values without false-discovery rate correction. Higher blood T cell density associated with longer overall survival, while higher adjacent-lung clonality associated with shorter survival.

The sequence derives from a woman aged 35 to 70 with stage I lung adenocarcinoma. The source was lung tumor tissue, collected before any cancer treatment.

The DNA sequence is given as TGTGCCAGCACTAGCGGGCAGGGGAGTAACGAGCAGTACTTC. Its protein is CASTSGQGSNEQYF. The chain links TRBV28 with TRBJ2-7; 8 bases in the junction line up with TRBD2. Trimming takes 7 bases off V and 5 bases off J; junction bases not matched to a gene: 10. From cysteine to phenylalanine, the CDR3 is 14 amino acids long. Just the 42-base CDR3 DNA is kept, in frame starting at base 1. Looking up the germline V gene yields CDR1 MDHEN and CDR2 SYDVKM.